This T cell receptor (beta chain) stems from a study of cytomegalovirus exposure and HLA in healthy donors. The CDR3 has 14 amino acids. The V gene's germline CDR1 is SGHVS and CDR2 FQNEAQ. The V and J ends lost 5 bases and 3 bases respectively, with 13 bases between them. The PCR ran on 60 Vbeta and 13 Jbeta primers. Clones were sequenced by immunoSEQ multiplex PCR, and TCRdb holds only the in-frame ones, with some missing. Of about 210,000 clones listed, more than 70% were seen once; the top ten hold 1.7%. The chain is built from TRBV7-8 and TRBJ1-1, with TRBD1 as a possible D gene (5 bases). Sequenced: PBMCs. This TCR came from a man between 40 and 49 years old in good health and CMV-seropositive. The CDR3 nucleotides read TGTGCCAGCAGCCCCGGGGGGGGATACACTGAAGCTTTCTTT. Translated, it gives CASSPGGGYTEAFF.